This T cell receptor (beta chain) is drawn from a study of T cells in Graves' hyperthyroidism and ophthalmopathy. Study findings and constraints: Ophthalmopathy was told apart from stable hyperthyroidism by a 13 V-J model. Also found in blood were most expanded thyroid clonotypes above 0.001.

Authors of the study amplified TCR beta CDR3 regions from RNA transcripts. TCR CDR3 regions were first amplified by RT-PCR with HTBI primers. TCRdb processed the multiplex PCR reads anew with MiXCR; each CDR3 protein has one entry. Of hundreds of thousands of distinct CDR3 sequences in the sample, around a sixth were seen once. Clinical symptoms, serum thyroxine and TRAb, thyroid ultrasound and orbital computed tomography were used for the diagnoses. Note on this clonotype: What it binds is unknown. Given a much more abundant clone one base away, this may be a read error.

The germline V gene has CDR1 MNHEY and CDR2 SVGAGI. V lost 3 bases to trimming and J lost 3 bases; unmatched junction nucleotides: 11. The CDR3 sequence is 17 residues long. The sequenced material came from blood. The receptor comes from a woman in her late teens or twenties with Graves' hyperthyroidism. V and J are TRBV6-5 and TRBJ2-1; 7 bases line up with TRBD2. As DNA, the CDR3 is TGTGCCAGCAGTTATGCATCTTTCGCGGGAGTCTACAATGAGCAGTTCTTC. Translated: CASSYASFAGVYNEQFF.